This T cell receptor beta chain was identified in a study of STAT3 mutations in large granular lymphocyte leukemia. Background on the study: Among longitudinally sequenced T-LGLL patients, roughly half had canonical activating STAT3 mutations detected. Broader study findings: Some patients had persisting codominant clonotypes that could mask small clones. Some patients had dominant TCR clones larger than their STAT3 mutant burden. Treatment regimens differed across patients between samplings. At least one immunodominant TCR beta clonotype appeared in every T-cell large granular lymphocyte leukemia patient.

This table comes from immunoSEQ multiplex PCR, and its TCRdb copy is limited to in-frame clones, with some not included. The sample includes some 25,000 clones, about 94% of them seen just once. V was clipped by 6 bases and J by 2 bases, with 13 bases between them. CDR3 size: 14 residues. Germline V gene data show CDR1 as KGHSH and CDR2 as LQKENI. Concerning this clone itself: What it binds is unknown.

This TCR was recovered from a middle-aged man with T-cell large granular lymphocyte leukemia. Some clones in this sample may be carry-over from other donors' samples. The material sequenced was peripheral blood mononuclear cells. The genes are TRBV18 and TRBJ1-1; tentatively, D is TRBD1 (6 bases). This CDR3 is CASSQGGTNTEAFF. In DNA, the CDR3 is TGTGCCAGCTCTCAAGGGGGGACAAACACTGAAGCTTTCTTT.